What follows is one T cell receptor beta chain and its context. Trimming stripped 6 bases from V and 2 bases from J, with 15 bases between. Germline lookup yields CDR1 MDHEN and CDR2 SYDVKM. This CDR3 is built from 15 residues. Original analysis: From reference gene primer amplification, estimates of nucleated cell counts were derived. Libraries were prepared by immunoSEQ multiplex PCR; TCRdb keeps only in-frame clonotypes and omits some of them. V and J calls and clone size follow that table, whereas D and trimming were derived from the DNA. The sample gives fewer than 300,000 clones, around 86% of which show up once; roughly 1.6% is in the top ten. The data were obtained in a study of blood T cell repertoires in COVID-19. Study at large: Acute-phase and convalescent COVID-19 samples originated in the United States, Italy and Spain.

The clonotype originates from a woman aged 40 to 49 who had recovered from COVID-19. The chain is built from TRBV28 and TRBJ2-3; a weak D match, TRBD2 (6 bases). Material: peripheral blood. DNA for the CDR3: TGTGCCAGCAGCCGACCCCTGGGACTCACAGATACGCAGTATTTT. It yields the protein CASSRPLGLTDTQYF.